A single sample is the source of the 27 T cell receptor beta chains below, sequenced in a study of cytomegalovirus exposure and HLA in healthy donors. Vbeta (60) and Jbeta (13) primers were used in the PCR. Measured with immunoSEQ multiplex PCR; TCRdb has only the in-frame clones, and not every one. This table holds fewer than 200,000 clones, about four fifths found once. The sequenced material came from PBMCs. The receptors stem from a young woman in good health and CMV-seronegative.

The J gene is TRBJ1-5, the V gene TRBV28, with 8 bases that match TRBD1. The V and J ends lost 5 bases and 0 bases, in that order; junction bases with no gene match: 9. This CDR3 comprises 17 residues. The germline V gene has CDR1 MDHEN and CDR2 SYDVKM. In DNA, the CDR3 is TGTGCCAGCAGTACCGGGACAGGACGTTATAGCAATCAGCCCCAGCATTTT. Amino acid sequence: CASSTGTGRYSNQPQHF.

The chain employs TRBV9 and TRBJ2-5, with 8 bases matching TRBD2. Looked up from germline, CDR1 is SGDLS and CDR2 is YYNGEE. J was trimmed by 5 bases and V by 4 bases; bases with no gene match: 16. This CDR3 region has 17 residues. CDR3 sequence reads: CASSPLQTGGPRETQYF. In DNA, the CDR3 is TGTGCCAGCAGCCCTCTACAGACGGGAGGGCCTCGGGAGACCCAGTACTTC.

This clone was seen more than once but under ten times. V usage is TRBV14 and J usage is TRBJ2-1, with D possibly TRBD1 on 6 matching bases. There are 16 residues in the CDR3. Trimming stripped 1 base from V and 0 bases from J, with 10 bases between. CDR1 and CDR2 (germline): SGHDN, FVKESK. This CDR3 reads CASSQVTGASYNEQFF. As DNA, the CDR3 is TGTGCCAGCAGCCAAGTGACAGGCGCCTCCTACAATGAGCAGTTCTTC.

The rearrangement joins TRBV27 to TRBJ1-4, with D hard to call. Germline CDR1 reads MNHEY; CDR2 reads SMNVEV (reference sequence). Trimming left V 2 bases short and J 6 bases short, with 16 bases between. The CDR3 runs to 16 residues. Here the CDR3 reads CASSLVFGPRDEKLFF. The DNA of the CDR3 is TGTGCCAGCAGTTTAGTATTCGGCCCCCGGGATGAAAAACTGTTTTTT.

V gene TRBV10-2 combines with J gene TRBJ2-5; maybe TRBD1 (5 bases). V was pared by 2 bases and J by 0 bases, with 7 bases between. Germline V gene data show CDR1 as WSHSY and CDR2 as SAAADI. There are 14 residues in the CDR3. CDR3 sequence reads: CASSEVDNQETQYF. DNA of the CDR3: TGCGCCAGCAGTGAGGTGGACAACCAAGAGACCCAGTACTTC.

As for this clone: The junction differs from germline at one of its ends, possibly a read error. The genes are TRBV7-9 and TRBJ2-2, with D possibly matching TRBD1 (5 bases). Germline V lookup: CDR1 SEHNR, CDR2 FQNEAQ (reference sequence). The length of the CDR3 is 16 residues. In nucleotides, the CDR3 is TGTTCCAGCAGCTTAGGATCCAGGGCGAACACCGGGGAGCTGTTTTTT. Amino acids: CSSSLGSRANTGELFF.

This rearrangement joins TRBV30 to TRBJ1-2; D may be TRBD1 (6 bases). CDR1 GTSNPN and CDR2 SVGIG come from the germline V gene (reference sequence). V was clipped by 0 bases and J by 7 bases, with 6 bases between them. The CDR3 sequence is 11 residues long. The CDR3, as DNA: TGTGCCTGGAGTGTAGGGGGTGGCTACACCTTC. Protein sequence: CAWSVGGGYTF.

The chain combines TRBV5-1 with TRBJ2-5; 12 nucleotides line up with TRBD2. The CDR3 runs to 14 residues. Germline CDR1 reads SGHRS; CDR2 reads YFSETQ. V shed 5 bases and J 5 bases; nucleotides not matched to a gene: 4. The CDR3 protein is CASSWGTSGETQYF. CDR3 coding DNA: TGCGCCAGCAGTTGGGGGACTAGCGGGGAGACCCAGTACTTC.

The chain is built from TRBV20-1 and TRBJ2-3; D possibly corresponds to TRBD2 (5 bases). The CDR3 covers 10 residues. Germline loops: CDR1 DFQATT, CDR2 SNEGSKA (reference sequence). CDR3 DNA: TGCAGGGAGGGCACAGATACGCAGTATTTT. Its protein product is CREGTDTQYF.

The J gene is TRBJ1-1, the V gene TRBV7-8; D perhaps matches TRBD1 (6 bases). This CDR3 contains 16 residues. Germline V gene sequence: CDR1 SGHVS, CDR2 FQNEAQ. Trimming left V 5 bases short and J 5 bases short, with 21 bases between. The DNA of the CDR3 is TGTGCCAGCAGCCCGAAACAGGGACCACGGGCAACTGAAGCTTTCTTT. This codes for CASSPKQGPRATEAFF.

This clone was detected a few times. The chain joins TRBV30 to TRBJ2-5, with TRBD2 identical over 7 bases. CDR1 GTSNPN and CDR2 SVGIG come from the germline V gene (reference sequence). There are 12 residues in the CDR3. J lost 5 bases, V lost 5 bases, and 5 bases had no gene match. The CDR3 region is CAWAGGLETQYF. CDR3 sequence (DNA): TGTGCCTGGGCCGGGGGGTTGGAGACCCAGTACTTC.

In this sample, this clone turned up once. This rearrangement joins TRBV4-1 to TRBJ2-6; D ambiguous. CDR1 and CDR2 (germline): MGHRA, YSYEKL. V was pared by 2 bases and J by 0 bases, with 5 bases between. The length of the CDR3 is 15 residues. The CDR3 coding sequence is TGCGCCAGCAGCCAACCTAACTCTGGGGCCAACGTCCTGACTTTC. This sequence encodes CASSQPNSGANVLTF.

The rearrangement joins TRBV7-2 to TRBJ1-5; tentatively, D is TRBD1 (5 bases). V was trimmed by 1 base and J by 6 bases, leaving 16 bases between them. From germline, CDR1 is SGHTA and CDR2 FQGNSA. The CDR3 totals 16 residues. The CDR3 region has the DNA TGTGCCAGCAGCTTAGTTTCAGGGAATAAAGGTCAGCCCCAGCATTTT. As protein: CASSLVSGNKGQPQHF.

This sequence joins TRBV28 and TRBJ2-5, with TRBD2 identical over 11 bases. Germline lookup yields CDR1 MDHEN and CDR2 SYDVKM. The CDR3 consists of 16 residues. J lost 3 bases, V lost 5 bases, and 8 bases had no gene match. Here the CDR3 DNA reads TGTGCCAGCAGTGTCCGACTAGCGGGAAAAGAAGAGACCCAGTACTTC. Protein sequence: CASSVRLAGKEETQYF.

This chain connects TRBV5-8 to TRBJ2-3, with D possibly being TRBD2 (6 bases). The CDR3 is made up of 17 amino acids. V lost 2 bases to trimming and J lost 2 bases, with 18 bases between them. Per germline, CDR1 SGHTS and CDR2 YDEGEE. The CDR3 bases are TGTGCCAGCAGCTTACCGGGAGTGACGGGGACCACAGATACGCAGTATTTT. Translation gives CASSLPGVTGTTDTQYF.

The rearrangement joins TRBV5-4 to TRBJ1-4; D gene ambiguous. Trimming removed 1 base at V and 13 bases at J, with 11 bases between. Germline-derived CDR1 and CDR2 are SGHNT and YYREEE (reference sequence). The CDR3 is 12 residues long. CDR3 nucleotide sequence: TGTGCCAGCAGCTTGCCAGGAGGATTACTGTTTTTT. Protein sequence: CASSLPGGLLFF.

The chain uses TRBV7-9 and TRBJ1-3, with 7 bases matching TRBD1. The CDR3 is 16 residues long. From germline, CDR1 is SEHNR and CDR2 FQNEAQ (reference sequence). The trim removed 2 bases at V and 0 bases at J, leaving 4 bases unmatched. The chain's CDR3 is CASSLWDSHSGNTIYF. DNA of the CDR3: TGTGCCAGCAGCTTATGGGACAGTCACTCTGGAAACACCATATATTTT.

J is TRBJ1-5 and V is TRBV5-6; a weak D match, TRBD1 (5 bases). The ends were cut back, 4 bases at V and 4 bases at J, with 21 bases in the middle. CDR1 is SGHDT and CDR2 is YYEEEE in the germline V gene. The CDR3 loop spans 17 amino acids. As DNA, the CDR3 is TGTGCCAGCAGCAAGCCCAGGGTTGCGGTCACGAATCAGCCCCAGCATTTT. Its translation: CASSKPRVAVTNQPQHF.

The table lists this clone with a count of one. V and J are TRBV6-6 and TRBJ2-7, with 8 bases that match TRBD2. V lost 8 bases and J lost 3; bases outside the gene matches: 12. CDR1 is MNHNY and CDR2 is SVGAGI in the germline V gene (reference sequence). There are 15 residues in the CDR3. CDR3 sequence: CASRGSSGPYYEQYF. The CDR3 bases are TGTGCCAGCCGGGGGTCTAGCGGGCCCTACTACGAGCAGTACTTC.

V and J are TRBV27 and TRBJ2-5; possible D gene TRBD1, 6 bases. CDR3 length equals 11 residues. The germline CDR1 and CDR2 sequences are MNHEY and SMNVEV (reference sequence). The V end lost 6 bases, the J end lost 5 bases, and 7 bases lay between the germline ends. The CDR3 nucleotides read TGTGCCAGCAGCCAGGGGGAGACCCAGTACTTC. Protein product: CASSQGETQYF.

This clone was seen only a few times. CDR3 nucleotide sequence: TGTGCCAGTAGTAGACAGGGGTCTGGAAACACCATATATTTT. Translation: CASSRQGSGNTIYF. The chain employs TRBV19 and TRBJ1-3; 8 positions match TRBD1. Germline V CDR1 and CDR2: LNHDA, SQIVND (reference sequence). With V trimmed by 4 bases and J by 1 base, 0 bases remained unmatched. The CDR3 consists of 14 residues.

The J gene is TRBJ1-5, the V gene TRBV9; 7 positions agree with TRBD1. This CDR3 contains 14 residues. CDR1 and CDR2 from the germline V gene are SGDLS and YYNGEE. Unmatched junction bases numbered 2, after V lost 3 bases and J lost 2 bases. The CDR3 DNA reads as TGTGCCAGCAGCGCAGACAGGGGCAATCAGCCCCAGCATTTT. Amino acid sequence: CASSADRGNQPQHF.

The V gene is TRBV27, the J gene TRBJ1-4; D is unclear. From germline, CDR1 is MNHEY and CDR2 SMNVEV (reference sequence). The CDR3 has 13 residues. Trimming took 1 base from V and 7 from J, leaving 7 bases between them. The CDR3 spells CASSLFPGEKLFF. The CDR3, as DNA: TGTGCCAGCAGTTTATTTCCAGGTGAAAAACTGTTTTTT.

The rearrangement links TRBV12-5 to TRBJ2-2, with 9 positions matching TRBD1. J lost 3 bases, V lost 3 bases, and 5 bases had no gene match. Germline CDR1 and CDR2: LGHNT and FRNRAP. The CDR3 length is 16 residues. The CDR3 DNA is TGTGCTAGTGGTTTTGGGACAGGGTGGGACACCGGGGAGCTGTTTTTT. Its translation is CASGFGTGWDTGELFF.

The rearrangement uses TRBV10-3 and TRBJ1-4; possibly TRBD1 for D (6 bases). Per germline, CDR1 ENHRY and CDR2 SYGVKD. CDR3 size: 12 residues. Trimming stripped 4 bases from V and 8 bases from J, with 8 bases between. The CDR3 loop is CAISGDKEKLFF. Written as DNA, the CDR3 is TGTGCCATCAGTGGGGACAAAGAAAAACTGTTTTTT.

The CDR3 loop reads CASSSGTRGFF. The CDR3 nucleotides read TGTGCCAGCAGCTCCGGGACTAGGGGGTTCTTC. The gene calls are TRBV7-9 and TRBJ2-1; 8 bases align to TRBD2. The CDR3 runs to 11 residues. V lost 4 bases to trimming and J lost 15 bases; unmatched junction nucleotides: 5. Germline lookup yields CDR1 SEHNR and CDR2 FQNEAQ (reference sequence).

The chain carries TRBV2 and TRBJ2-7, with a tentative D call TRBD2 (6 bases). CDR3 length: 18 amino acids. V was clipped by 3 bases and J by 0 bases, with 21 bases between them. From germline, CDR1 is SNHLY and CDR2 FYNNEI. The CDR3 nucleotides are TGTGCCAGCAGTGATCCCGGCGGCGGGCGGGGAGGCTCCTACGAGCAGTACTTC. Translation: CASSDPGGGRGGSYEQYF.